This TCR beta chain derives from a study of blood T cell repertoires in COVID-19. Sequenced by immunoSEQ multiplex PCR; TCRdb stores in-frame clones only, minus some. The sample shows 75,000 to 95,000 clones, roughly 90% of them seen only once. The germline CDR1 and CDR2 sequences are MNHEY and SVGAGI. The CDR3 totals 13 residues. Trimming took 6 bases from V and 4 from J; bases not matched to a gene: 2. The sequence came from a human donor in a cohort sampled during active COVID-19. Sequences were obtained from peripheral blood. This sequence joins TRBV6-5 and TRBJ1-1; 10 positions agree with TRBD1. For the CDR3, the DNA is TGTGCCAGCAGACGGACAGGGGGCACTGAAGCTTTCTTT. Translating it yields CASRRTGGTEAFF.